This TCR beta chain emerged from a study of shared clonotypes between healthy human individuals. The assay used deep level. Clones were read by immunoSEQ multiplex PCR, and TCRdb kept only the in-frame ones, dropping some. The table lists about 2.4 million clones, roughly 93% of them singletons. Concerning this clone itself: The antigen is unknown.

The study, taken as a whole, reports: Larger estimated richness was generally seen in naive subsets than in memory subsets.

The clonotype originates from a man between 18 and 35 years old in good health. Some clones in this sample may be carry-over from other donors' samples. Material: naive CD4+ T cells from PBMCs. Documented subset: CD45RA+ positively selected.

The CDR3 protein is CASSLRRGSPPSGANVLTF. The CDR3 nucleotides read TGTGCCAGCAGCTTAAGACGGGGCAGTCCCCCGTCTGGGGCCAACGTCCTGACTTTC. The chain has TRBV11-1 and TRBJ2-6; D assignment may be TRBD1 or TRBD2 (5 bases each). CDR1 SGHAT and CDR2 FQDESV come from the germline V gene (reference sequence). The CDR3 consists of 19 residues. The V end was cut by 2 bases, the J end by 1 base, with 18 bases between.